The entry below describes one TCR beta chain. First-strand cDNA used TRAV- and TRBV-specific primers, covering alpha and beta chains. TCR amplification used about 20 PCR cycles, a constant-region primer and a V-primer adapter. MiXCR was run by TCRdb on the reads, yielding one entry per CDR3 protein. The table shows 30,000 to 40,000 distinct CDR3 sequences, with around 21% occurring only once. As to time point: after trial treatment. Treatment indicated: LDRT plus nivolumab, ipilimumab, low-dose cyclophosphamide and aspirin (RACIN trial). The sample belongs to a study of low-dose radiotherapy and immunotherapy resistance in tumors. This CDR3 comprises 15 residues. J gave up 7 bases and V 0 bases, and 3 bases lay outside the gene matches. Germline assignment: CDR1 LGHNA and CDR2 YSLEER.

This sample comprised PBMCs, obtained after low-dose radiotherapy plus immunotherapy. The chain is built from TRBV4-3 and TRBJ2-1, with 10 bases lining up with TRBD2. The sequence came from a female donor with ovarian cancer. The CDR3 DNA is TGCGCCAGCAGCCAAGAGCCTAGCGGGAGTAATGAGCAGTTCTTC. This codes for CASSQEPSGSNEQFF.